A selection of T cell receptor beta chains follows, all from one sample in a study of T cell repertoires in cytomegalovirus infection. TCRdb redid the calling of the reads with MiXCR, one entry per CDR3 protein. The sample contains 600,000 to 700,000 distinct CDR3 sequences, around 32% of which appear only once. These TCRs' antigens remain unknown. This material consisted of cultured PBMCs, taken from culture after CMV antigen stimulation. The source is a human donor in good health (CMV status not recorded). Some clones in this sample may be carry-over from other donors' samples. CDR3s include the opening cysteine and the closing phenylalanine or tryptophan. The order of the fields is J gene, clone size, V gene, D gene, CDR3 DNA, CDR3 protein. The D gene is left open where the match is weak. Rows give clone size only sometimes, using once, few, many, or a class for an expanded clone.

J gene: TRBJ2-3
clone size: -
V gene: TRBV4-1
D gene: -
CDR3 DNA: TGCGCCAGCAGCCAACTCTGGCCGCTCCGTCTCGTGGGGGCAGGAGATACGCAGTATTTT
CDR3 protein: CASSQLWPLRLVGAGDTQYF

J gene: TRBJ2-7
clone size: -
V gene: TRBV7-6
D gene: TRBD2
CDR3 DNA: TGTGCCAGCAGCTTATGGGCGGGAGAGGGGTACGAGCAGTACTTC
CDR3 protein: CASSLWAGEGYEQYF

J gene: TRBJ2-7
clone size: -
V gene: TRBV15
D gene: TRBD2
CDR3 DNA: TGTGCCACCAGCACTCCTAGCGGACCCTCCTACGAGCAGTACTTC
CDR3 protein: CATSTPSGPSYEQYF

J gene: TRBJ2-3
clone size: -
V gene: TRBV4-1
D gene: TRBD2
CDR3 DNA: TGTGCCAGCAGCCAGCGGCGGGCGGGGGGGGACGACTACACAGATACGCAGTATTTT
CDR3 protein: CASSQRRAGGDDYTDTQYF

J gene: TRBJ2-7
clone size: -
V gene: TRBV20-1
D gene: -
CDR3 DNA: TGCAGTGCCGACGGGTCGAGCTCCTACGAGCAGTACTTC
CDR3 protein: CSADGSSSYEQYF

J gene: TRBJ2-3
clone size: -
V gene: TRBV5-4
D gene: -
CDR3 DNA: TGTGCCAGCAGCCGTACTGCTAGCACAGATACGCAGTATTTT
CDR3 protein: CASSRTASTDTQYF

J gene: TRBJ2-1
clone size: few
V gene: TRBV7-9
D gene: TRBD2
CDR3 DNA: TGTGCCAGCAGCTTAGTCCTAGCGGGAGTGTCCTACAATGAGCAGTTCTTC
CDR3 protein: CASSLVLAGVSYNEQFF

J gene: TRBJ2-7
clone size: few
V gene: TRBV20-1
D gene: -
CDR3 DNA: TGCAGTGCTAGCGGGGACATCCACGAGCAGTACTTC
CDR3 protein: CSASGDIHEQYF

J gene: TRBJ2-7
clone size: -
V gene: TRBV19
D gene: TRBD1
CDR3 DNA: TGTGCCAGCGGCGACAGGGCGGGCGAGCAGTACTTC
CDR3 protein: CASGDRAGEQYF

J gene: TRBJ2-1
clone size: few
V gene: TRBV27
D gene: TRBD2
CDR3 DNA: TGTGCCAGCAGTCTCGGACTAGCGGGGGGCCAGCATGAGCAGTTCTTC
CDR3 protein: CASSLGLAGGQHEQFF

J gene: TRBJ2-7
clone size: -
V gene: TRBV7-6
D gene: TRBD2
CDR3 DNA: TGTGCCAGCAGCTCCCTTGCTAGCGGGGTTTACTCCTACGAGCAGTACTTC
CDR3 protein: CASSSLASGVYSYEQYF

J gene: TRBJ1-6
clone size: -
V gene: TRBV6-1
D gene: -
CDR3 DNA: TGTGCCAGCAGTGTTCCGAGCTCCTATAATTCACCCCTCCACTTT
CDR3 protein: CASSVPSSYNSPLHF

J gene: TRBJ2-5
clone size: -
V gene: TRBV7-8
D gene: TRBD2
CDR3 DNA: TGTGCCAGTCGGCGGCGGGGGGCTTCGCAAGAGACCCAGTACTTC
CDR3 protein: CASRRRGASQETQYF

J gene: TRBJ1-6
clone size: few
V gene: TRBV3-1
D gene: TRBD1
CDR3 DNA: TGTGCCAGCAGCCAAACAGGGGGCTGGTATTCACCCCTCCACTTT
CDR3 protein: CASSQTGGWYSPLHF

J gene: TRBJ2-1
clone size: -
V gene: TRBV29-1
D gene: -
CDR3 DNA: TGCGGTGGGCAGGGGGCGGGAGGCACCTCCTACAATGAGCAGTTCTTC
CDR3 protein: CGGQGAGGTSYNEQFF

J gene: TRBJ1-1
clone size: -
V gene: TRBV6-5
D gene: -
CDR3 DNA: TGTGCCAGCAGTCTATCCTCCGTCGCCAGGGTGAACACTGAAGCTTTCTTT
CDR3 protein: CASSLSSVARVNTEAFF